This TCR beta chain was sequenced in a study of control samples from healthy donors and cancer patients. This CDR3 is 16 amino acids long. The V segment lost 0 bases and the J segment 4 bases; nucleotides outside the gene matches: 7. Germline CDR1 reads SGHRS; CDR2 reads YFSETQ. The protocol was immunoSEQ multiplex PCR, while the TCRdb copy is restricted to in-frame clones and leaves out a portion. Here the sample spans approximately 50,000 clones, over 85% being singletons. The chain is built from TRBV5-1 and TRBJ2-1; 7 bases match TRBD2. The specimen was blood. This sequence originates from a man in his thirties or forties in good health. CDR3 amino acids: CASSLGASGRYNEQFF. CDR3 nucleotides: TGCGCCAGCAGCTTGGGCGCTAGCGGACGTTACAATGAGCAGTTCTTC.